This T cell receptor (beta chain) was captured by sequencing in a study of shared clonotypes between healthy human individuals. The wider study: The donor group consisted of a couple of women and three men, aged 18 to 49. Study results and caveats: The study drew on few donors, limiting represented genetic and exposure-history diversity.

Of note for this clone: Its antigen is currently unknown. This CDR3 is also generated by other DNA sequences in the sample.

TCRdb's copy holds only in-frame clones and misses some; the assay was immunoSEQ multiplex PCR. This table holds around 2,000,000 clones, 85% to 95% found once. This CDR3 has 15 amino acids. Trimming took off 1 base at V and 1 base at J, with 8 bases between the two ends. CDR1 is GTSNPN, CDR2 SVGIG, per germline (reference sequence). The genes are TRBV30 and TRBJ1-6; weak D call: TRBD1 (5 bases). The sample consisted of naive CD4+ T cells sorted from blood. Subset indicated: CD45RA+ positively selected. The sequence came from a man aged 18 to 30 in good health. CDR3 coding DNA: TGTGCCTGGAGTGACGGGGGATCCTATAATTCACCCCTCCACTTT. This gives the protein CAWSDGGSYNSPLHF.